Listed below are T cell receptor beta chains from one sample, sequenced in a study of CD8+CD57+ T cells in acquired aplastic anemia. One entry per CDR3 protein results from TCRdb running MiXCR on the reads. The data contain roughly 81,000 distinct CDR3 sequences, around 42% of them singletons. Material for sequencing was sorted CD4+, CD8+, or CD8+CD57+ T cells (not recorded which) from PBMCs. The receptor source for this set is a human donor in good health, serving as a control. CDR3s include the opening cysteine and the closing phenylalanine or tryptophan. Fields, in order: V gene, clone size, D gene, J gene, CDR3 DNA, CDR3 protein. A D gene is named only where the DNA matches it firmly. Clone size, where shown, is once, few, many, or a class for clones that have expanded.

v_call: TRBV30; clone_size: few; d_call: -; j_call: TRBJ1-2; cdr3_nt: TGTGCCTGGCACTATCTCGGAGGCTACACCTTC; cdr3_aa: CAWHYLGGYTF
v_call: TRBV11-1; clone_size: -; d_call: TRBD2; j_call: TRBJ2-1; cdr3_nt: TGTGCCAGCAGCTTGCGGGGGGGTCGTATGAGCTCCTACAATGAGCAGTTCTTC; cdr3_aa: CASSLRGGRMSSYNEQFF
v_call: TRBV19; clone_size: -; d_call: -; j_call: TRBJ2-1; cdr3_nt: TGTGCCGTGGGAACGGGCCTATCCTACAATGGGCAGTTCTTC; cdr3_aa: CAVGTGLSYNGQFF
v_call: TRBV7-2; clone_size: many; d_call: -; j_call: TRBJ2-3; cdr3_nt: TGTGCCAGCAGCCTAGCACCGATCACAGATACGCAGTATTTT; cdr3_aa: CASSLAPITDTQYF
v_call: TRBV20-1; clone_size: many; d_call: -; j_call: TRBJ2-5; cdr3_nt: TGCAGTGCAGAGGTGGCAGCCGATCAAGAGACCCAGTACTTC; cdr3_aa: CSAEVAADQETQYF
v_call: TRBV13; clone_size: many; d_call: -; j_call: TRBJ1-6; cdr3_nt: TGTGCCAGCAGACGGGCAGGGGTTCGTTCACCCCTCCACTTT; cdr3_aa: CASRRAGVRSPLHF
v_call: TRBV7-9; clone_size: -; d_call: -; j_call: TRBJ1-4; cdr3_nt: TGTGCCAGCAGCTTAGACCCCCATGAAAAACTGTTTTTT; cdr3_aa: CASSLDPHEKLFF
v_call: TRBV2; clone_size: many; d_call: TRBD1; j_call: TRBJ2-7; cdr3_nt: TGTGCCAGCAGTGAAAGGGACAGGGACGAGCAGTACTTC; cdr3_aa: CASSERDRDEQYF
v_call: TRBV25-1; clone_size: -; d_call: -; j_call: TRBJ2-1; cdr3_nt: TGTGCCAGCAGTGAAGAGGGGGGGGGCTCCTACAATGAGCAGTTCTTC; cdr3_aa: CASSEEGGGSYNEQFF
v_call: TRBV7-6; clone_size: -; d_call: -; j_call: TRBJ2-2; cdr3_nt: TGTGCCAGCAGCTTAGGAGAAACCGGGGAGCTGTTTTTT; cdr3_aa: CASSLGETGELFF
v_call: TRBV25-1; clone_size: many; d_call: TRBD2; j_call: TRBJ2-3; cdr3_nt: TGCGCCAGCAGCCCCGGGACTAGCGGGGCCCGGGATACGCAGTATTTT; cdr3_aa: CASSPGTSGARDTQYF
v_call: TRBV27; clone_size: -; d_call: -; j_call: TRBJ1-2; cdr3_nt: TGTGCCAGCAGTTTATCCACCAACTATGGCTACACCTTC; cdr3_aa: CASSLSTNYGYTF
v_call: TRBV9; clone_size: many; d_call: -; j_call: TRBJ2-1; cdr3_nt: TGTGCCAGCAGCCCGCTGGAGGCTGAGCAGTTCTTC; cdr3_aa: CASSPLEAEQFF
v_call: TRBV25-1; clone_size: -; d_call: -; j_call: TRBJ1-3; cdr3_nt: TGTGCCAGCAGTGGATTCTTGCAACCCTCTGGAAACACCATATATTTT; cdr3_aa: CASSGFLQPSGNTIYF
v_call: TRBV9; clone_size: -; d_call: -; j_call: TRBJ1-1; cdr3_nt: TGTGCCAGCAGCGTAGAAGTAGGAACCTTCGCTGAAGCTTTCTTT; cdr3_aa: CASSVEVGTFAEAFF
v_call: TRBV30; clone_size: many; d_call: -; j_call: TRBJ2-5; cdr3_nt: TGTGCCTGGCATCAGGGGGGATCGGAGACCCAGTACTTC; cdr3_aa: CAWHQGGSETQYF
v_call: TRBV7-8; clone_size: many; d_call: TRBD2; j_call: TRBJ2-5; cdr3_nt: TGTGCCAGCAGCGCTCGACCAGCGGGGGGACAAGAGACCCAGTACTTC; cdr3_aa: CASSARPAGGQETQYF
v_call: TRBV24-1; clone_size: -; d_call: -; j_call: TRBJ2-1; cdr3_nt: TGTGCCACCGGTAGACGGGAGGCACAGGGGGAGCAGTTCTTC; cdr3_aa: CATGRREAQGEQFF
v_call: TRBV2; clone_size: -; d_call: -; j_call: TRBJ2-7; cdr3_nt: TGTGCCAGCAGTGTTGACAGATACGAGCAGTACTTC; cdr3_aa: CASSVDRYEQYF
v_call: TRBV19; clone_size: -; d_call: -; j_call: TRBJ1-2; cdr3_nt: TGTGCCAGTAGTATAGGGACAACGGGAGGTGGCTACACCTTC; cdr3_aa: CASSIGTTGGGYTF
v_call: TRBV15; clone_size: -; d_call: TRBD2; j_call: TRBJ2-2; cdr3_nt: TGTGCCACCAGCAGAGGTCGACTAGCGTTGCACACCGGGGAGCTGTTTTTT; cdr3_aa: CATSRGRLALHTGELFF
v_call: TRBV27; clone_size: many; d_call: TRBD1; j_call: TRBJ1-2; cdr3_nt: TGTGCCAGCAGTCATGACAGGGTGGGCTACACCTTC; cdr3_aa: CASSHDRVGYTF
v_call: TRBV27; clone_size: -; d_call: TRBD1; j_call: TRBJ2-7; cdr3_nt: TGTGCCAGCAGTTTATCCAAGGGGACAGGGGTTTGGTACGAGCAGTACTTC; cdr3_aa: CASSLSKGTGVWYEQYF